Listed here are 29 T cell receptor beta chains from one sample, sequenced in a study of blood T cell repertoires in COVID-19. This table comes from immunoSEQ multiplex PCR, and its TCRdb copy is limited to in-frame clones, with some not included. The sample has roughly 230,000 clones; over 75% are singletons. Sequencing was performed on PBMCs or T cells enriched from blood (not recorded which). Every receptor here comes from a man aged 30-40 years in a cohort exposed to, infected with or recovered from COVID-19 (not recorded which).

The chain recombines TRBV2 with TRBJ1-5, with a weak D call TRBD1 (5 bases). Trimming removed 3 bases at V and 5 bases at J, with 20 bases between. The CDR3 runs 17 residues. Germline V gives CDR1 SNHLY, CDR2 FYNNEI. The CDR3 here is CASSDRGLQISHQPQHF. In DNA, the CDR3 is TGTGCCAGCAGTGATCGGGGACTACAAATAAGTCATCAGCCCCAGCATTTT.

This clone was detected a few times. V usage is TRBV5-1 and J usage is TRBJ1-2; 9 bases line up with TRBD1. V was clipped by 4 bases and J by 8 bases; unmatched bases: 9. This CDR3 region has 14 residues. CDR1 is SGHRS and CDR2 is YFSETQ in the germline V gene. The CDR3 spells CASSSLWTGEGYTF. CDR3 nucleotide sequence: TGCGCCAGCAGCAGTCTCTGGACAGGGGAAGGCTACACCTTC.

V gene TRBV4-1 combines with J gene TRBJ1-2, with D maybe TRBD1 (6 bases). V was pared by 0 bases and J by 4 bases, with 15 bases between. In germline, CDR1 is MGHRA, CDR2 YSYEKL. The CDR3 has 16 amino acids. CDR3 sequence: CASSQDQRQDFYGYTF. As DNA, the CDR3 is TGCGCCAGCAGCCAAGATCAGAGACAGGATTTCTATGGCTACACCTTC.

This rearrangement joins TRBV2 to TRBJ1-5, with TRBD1 matching 9 bases. The CDR3 is made up of 14 amino acids. The V and J ends lost 6 bases and 4 bases, in that order; junction bases with no gene match: 4. CDR1 is SNHLY, CDR2 FYNNEI, per germline. The CDR3 loop is CASRGTGSNQPQHF. The DNA of the CDR3 is TGTGCCAGCAGAGGGACAGGGTCGAATCAGCCCCAGCATTTT.

The rearrangement uses TRBV19 and TRBJ1-3; 9 bases fit TRBD1. V lost 7 bases and J lost 1; bases outside the gene matches: 11. The CDR3 length is 17 residues. Germline V gives CDR1 LNHDA, CDR2 SQIVND (reference sequence). The CDR3 is CASTPRTGAISGNTIYF. The CDR3 DNA is TGTGCCAGTACTCCAAGGACAGGGGCGATTTCTGGAAACACCATATATTTT.

The rearrangement links TRBV2 to TRBJ2-7; TRBD2 matches 9 bases. The junction had 12 bases not matched to a gene; V was cut back by 7 bases and J by 2 bases. The CDR3 is made up of 16 amino acids. CDR1 SNHLY and CDR2 FYNNEI come from the germline V gene. CDR3 DNA sequence: TGTGCCAGCATTTCGGGAATGACTAGCGGTACCTACGAGCAGTACTTC. This translates into CASISGMTSGTYEQYF. The variable domain in full, with the rest retrieved from reference TRBV2 and TRBJ2-7, is EPEVTQTPSHQVTQMGQEVILRCVPISNHLYFYWYRQILGQKVEFLVSFYNNEISEKSEIFDDQFSVERPDGSNFTLKIRSTKLEDSAMYFCASISGMTSGTYEQYFGPGTRLTVT.

The chain couples TRBV19 to TRBJ1-1, with TRBD1 identical over 10 bases. The junction had 6 bases not matched to a gene; V was cut back by 4 bases and J by 4 bases. The germline gives CDR1 LNHDA, CDR2 SQIVND (reference sequence). The CDR3 spans 15 residues. The CDR3 DNA reads as TGTGCCAGTAGTAGAGGGACAGGGGTGGGCACTGAAGCTTTCTTT. This gives the protein CASSRGTGVGTEAFF.

The V gene is TRBV12-3 or TRBV12-4, the J gene TRBJ2-7, with 7 nucleotides matching TRBD2. The CDR3 runs to 12 residues. Germline trimming cut 3 bases from V and 7 bases from J; bases unmatched to any gene: 3. CDR3 DNA sequence: TGTGCCAGCAGTTTGGGGAGGGGAGAGCAGTACTTC. It is translated as CASSLGRGEQYF.

The chain couples TRBV4-2 to TRBJ1-1, with 8 bases matching TRBD1. Germline CDR1 is LGHNA and CDR2 is YNFKEQ. The CDR3 is 14 residues long. Trimming cost V 3 bases and J 4 bases; bases outside gene matches: 4. The CDR3 is CASSQEQGGTEAFF. CDR3 DNA sequence: TGTGCCAGCAGCCAGGAACAGGGGGGCACTGAAGCTTTCTTT.

The chain joins TRBV7-9 to TRBJ2-7; 13 nucleotides match TRBD2. Germline trimming cut 5 bases from V and 2 bases from J; bases unmatched to any gene: 6. Germline lookup yields CDR1 SEHNR and CDR2 FQNEAQ (reference sequence). The CDR3 consists of 16 residues. In DNA, the CDR3 is TGTGCCAGCAGCGACACTAGCGGGAGGGCCGCCTACGAGCAGTACTTC. Protein: CASSDTSGRAAYEQYF.

V usage is TRBV4-3 and J usage is TRBJ2-2; 13 positions match TRBD2. Germline assignment: CDR1 LGHNA and CDR2 YSLEER. The junction had 1 base not matched to a gene; V was cut back by 3 bases and J by 3 bases. The length of the CDR3 is 16 residues. Here the CDR3 reads CASSHTSGRDTGELFF. In DNA form, the CDR3 reads TGCGCCAGCAGCCACACTAGCGGGAGGGACACCGGGGAGCTGTTTTTT.

The V call is TRBV15, the J call TRBJ1-4; D is uncertain. Germline CDR1 LNHNV, CDR2 YYDKDF (reference sequence). The CDR3 runs to 15 residues. V lost 5 bases and J 8 bases, leaving 18 bases between the germline ends. The CDR3 DNA sequence: TGTGCCACCAGCTCGGCCGCCGGGGAGGGAGAAAAACTGTTTTTT. Translating it yields CATSSAAGEGEKLFF.

This chain links TRBV5-1 with TRBJ2-5; 7 nucleotides align to TRBD2. Germline values: CDR1 SGHRS, CDR2 YFSETQ. J lost 2 bases, V lost 4 bases, and 8 bases had no gene match. The CDR3 is made up of 15 amino acids. This CDR3 is CASSIGTKRQETQYF. The CDR3 DNA follows: TGCGCCAGCAGCATCGGGACTAAAAGACAAGAGACCCAGTACTTC.

This clone was seen only once. The V gene is TRBV28, the J gene TRBJ1-4; D possibly corresponds to TRBD1 (5 bases). The CDR3 totals 19 residues. The germline CDR1 and CDR2 sequences are MDHEN and SYDVKM. V was pared by 1 base and J by 8 bases, with 26 bases between. The CDR3 sequence is CASSLSAARPSLGGEKLFF. CDR3 in DNA: TGTGCCAGCAGTTTATCTGCGGCAAGACCTTCCCTCGGGGGAGAAAAACTGTTTTTT.

This clone has just a few counts. The chain joins TRBV7-3 to TRBJ1-6; 8 nucleotides match TRBD1. The CDR3 runs 13 residues. With V trimmed by 8 bases and J by 10 bases, 7 bases remained unmatched. CDR1 and CDR2 (germline): SGHTA, FQGTGA. CDR3 loop: CASAVDRGSPLHF. CDR3 nucleotide sequence: TGTGCCAGCGCCGTCGACAGGGGCTCACCCCTCCACTTT. The full variable domain, its missing parts supplied by reference TRBV7-3 and TRBJ1-6, is GAGVSQTPSNKVTEKGKYVELRCDPISGHTALYWYRQSLGQGPEFLIYFQGTGAADDSGLPNDRFFAVRPEGSVSTLKIQRTERGDSAVYLCASAVDRGSPLHFGNGTRLTVT.

The chain recombines TRBV19 with TRBJ2-7, with D perhaps matching TRBD2 (5 bases). The germline V and J ends were trimmed by 3 bases and 0 bases, with 12 bases remaining between them. The CDR3 is made up of 15 amino acids. CDR1 is LNHDA, CDR2 SQIVND, per germline (reference sequence). CDR3 protein: CASSISEVSSYEQYF. CDR3 DNA: TGTGCCAGTAGTATTTCGGAGGTGAGCTCCTACGAGCAGTACTTC.

V and J are TRBV7-9 and TRBJ2-7, with a weak D call TRBD1 (6 bases). The CDR3 contains 14 residues. The V end lost 1 base, the J end lost 3 bases, and 10 bases lay between the germline ends. The germline gives CDR1 SEHNR, CDR2 FQNEAQ (reference sequence). The DNA of the CDR3 is TGTGCCAGCAGCTTAGGAGGGGACAACTACGAGCAGTACTTC. This codes for CASSLGGDNYEQYF.

The rearrangement joins TRBV7-3 to TRBJ2-3; 10 bases map to TRBD2. Germline CDR1 is SGHTA and CDR2 is FQGTGA. This CDR3 comprises 16 residues. J gave up 1 base and V 6 bases, and 7 bases lay outside the gene matches. CDR3 amino acids: CASRPSGRSGTDTQYF. CDR3 DNA sequence: TGTGCCAGCAGGCCTAGCGGGAGAAGTGGCACAGATACGCAGTATTTT. The full variable domain, completed using reference TRBV7-3 and TRBJ2-3, is GAGVSQTPSNKVTEKGKYVELRCDPISGHTALYWYRQSLGQGPEFLIYFQGTGAADDSGLPNDRFFAVRPEGSVSTLKIQRTERGDSAVYLCASRPSGRSGTDTQYFGPGTRLTVL.

V and J are TRBV29-1 and TRBJ2-4; perhaps TRBD1 as D (5 bases). Germline values: CDR1 SQVTM, CDR2 ANQGSEA. The CDR3 is 14 amino acids. V was shortened by 0 bases and J by 2 bases, with 8 bases between the two germline ends. CDR3 residues: CSVEDRVTKNIQYF. Written as DNA, the CDR3 is TGCAGCGTTGAAGACAGGGTAACCAAAAACATTCAGTACTTC.

V gene TRBV7-9 combines with J gene TRBJ2-6; no definite D call. CDR3 length: 17 amino acids. V was trimmed by 4 bases and J by 0 bases, leaving 13 bases between them. The germline V gene has CDR1 SEHNR and CDR2 FQNEAQ (reference sequence). The CDR3 nucleotides are TGTGCCAGCAGCTCCCTGAGTAGTGACTCTGGGGCCAACGTCCTGACTTTC. It yields the protein CASSSLSSDSGANVLTF.

The chain has TRBV28 and TRBJ2-1, with D maybe TRBD1 (6 bases). V gave up 8 bases and J gave up 15 bases, with 23 bases separating them. Germline V CDR1 and CDR2: MDHEN, SYDVKM. This CDR3 region has 13 residues. This chain's CDR3 is CASYPFPGQPLFF. The CDR3 DNA is TGTGCCAGCTACCCTTTCCCGGGACAACCCCTGTTCTTC.

The chain couples TRBV9 to TRBJ2-7; possibly TRBD1 for D (6 bases). Trimming took 3 bases from V and 5 from J, leaving 9 bases between them. The CDR3 is 12 amino acids. CDR1 is SGDLS and CDR2 is YYNGEE in the germline V gene. The DNA for the CDR3 is TGTGCCAGCAGCGCTACAGGGCACGAGCAGTACTTC. Protein product: CASSATGHEQYF.

The chain employs TRBV6-5 and TRBJ2-3; 7 nucleotides match TRBD1. Trimming cost V 8 bases and J 5 bases; bases outside gene matches: 7. This CDR3 contains 13 residues. Germline CDR1 is MNHEY and CDR2 is SVGAGI. The CDR3: CASEGAIGDTQYF. DNA for the CDR3: TGTGCCAGCGAGGGGGCCATAGGAGATACGCAGTATTTT.

The chain is built from TRBV29-1 and TRBJ1-2; maybe TRBD1 (6 bases). V was shortened by 2 bases and J by 4 bases, with 14 bases between the two germline ends. The CDR3 totals 14 residues. From germline, CDR1 is SQVTM and CDR2 ANQGSEA. CDR3 sequence: CSVEITGLPYGYTF. CDR3 bases: TGCAGCGTTGAAATAACAGGGCTCCCCTATGGCTACACCTTC.

This clone is a singleton in its sample. The rearrangement links TRBV25-1 to TRBJ1-2; 9 bases agree with TRBD1. Germline CDR1 MGHDK, CDR2 SYGVNS. Trimming cost V 8 bases and J 7 bases; bases outside gene matches: 8. CDR3 size: 13 residues. This chain's CDR3 is CASQTGGIFGYTF. CDR3 in DNA: TGTGCCAGCCAGACAGGGGGGATTTTTGGCTACACCTTC.

The rearrangement joins TRBV5-1 to TRBJ2-7, with TRBD1 identical over 8 bases. CDR3 length equals 14 residues. Trimming removed 2 bases from V and 4 bases from J; junction bases left unmatched: 5. Germline V gene lookup returns CDR1 SGHRS and CDR2 YFSETQ. The CDR3 DNA reads as TGCGCCAGCAGCTTCCGACAGGGGCCATACGAGCAGTACTTC. Protein sequence: CASSFRQGPYEQYF. Full variable domain (outside the CDR3, taken from reference TRBV5-1 and TRBJ2-7): KAGVTQTPRYLIKTRGQQVTLSCSPISGHRSVSWYQQTPGQGLQFLFEYFSETQRNKGNFPGRFSGRQFSNSRSEMNVSTLELGDSALYLCASSFRQGPYEQYFGPGTRLTVT.

V gene TRBV6-5 combines with J gene TRBJ2-1; the match to TRBD2 covers 10 bases. J was trimmed by 4 bases and V by 6 bases; bases with no gene match: 3. The CDR3 extends over 14 amino acids. Germline V gives CDR1 MNHEY, CDR2 SVGAGI. CDR3 DNA sequence: TGTGCCAGCAGCCATAGCGGGAGGTACAATGAGCAGTTCTTC. Encoded protein: CASSHSGRYNEQFF.

This clone was counted once. CDR3 sequence (DNA): TGTGCCAGCAGCCAAACAGGCCCGGAGGGCTACACCTTC. Translation gives CASSQTGPEGYTF. This chain joins TRBV28 and TRBJ1-2; a weak D match, TRBD1 (5 bases). The CDR3 runs 13 residues. The ends were cut back, 6 bases at V and 8 bases at J, with 16 bases in the middle. Germline V gene sequence: CDR1 MDHEN, CDR2 SYDVKM.

This clone appeared a single time. The chain recombines TRBV28 with TRBJ1-5; D remains ambiguous. Trimming took off 2 bases at V and 3 bases at J, with 8 bases between the two ends. This CDR3 comprises 14 residues. Germline values: CDR1 MDHEN, CDR2 SYDVKM. The CDR3 DNA reads as TGTGCCAGCAGTTTACGGTATCCCAATCAGCCCCAGCATTTT. It translates to CASSLRYPNQPQHF.